This T cell receptor beta chain appears in the sequencing data of a study of blood T cell repertoires in COVID-19. Methods used by the authors: Reference gene primers were amplified, and this amplification served to estimate nucleated cell counts. This table comes from immunoSEQ multiplex PCR, and its TCRdb copy is limited to in-frame clones, with some not included. The V and J calls and clone size come from that table; D and trimming were worked out from the DNA. The sample has about 250,000 clones; approximately 85% are singletons. Germline CDR1 GTSNPN, CDR2 SVGIG (reference sequence). J lost 4 bases, V lost 3 bases, and 3 bases had no gene match. This CDR3 comprises 13 residues. Seattle's enrolled individuals joined amid active infection and were then monitored longitudinally.

What was sequenced was peripheral blood. The chain uses TRBV30 and TRBJ1-1; TRBD1 aligns across 9 bases. The receptor was isolated from a woman over 75 with COVID-19, enrolled during active disease. CDR3 sequence (DNA): TGTGCCTGGAGACAGGGGGCGCCCACTGAAGCTTTCTTT. Its translation: CAWRQGAPTEAFF.